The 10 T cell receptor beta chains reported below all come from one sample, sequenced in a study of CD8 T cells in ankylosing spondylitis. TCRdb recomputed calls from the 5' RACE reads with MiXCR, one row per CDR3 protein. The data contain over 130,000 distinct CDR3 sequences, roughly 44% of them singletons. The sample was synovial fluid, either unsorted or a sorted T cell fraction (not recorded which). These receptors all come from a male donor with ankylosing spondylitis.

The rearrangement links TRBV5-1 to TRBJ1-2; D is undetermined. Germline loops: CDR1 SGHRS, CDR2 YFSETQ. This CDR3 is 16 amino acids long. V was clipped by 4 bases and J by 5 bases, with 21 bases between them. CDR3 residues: CASSTHGRPSWYGYTF. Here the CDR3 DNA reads TGCGCCAGCAGCACCCACGGACGGCCTTCATGGTATGGCTACACCTTC.

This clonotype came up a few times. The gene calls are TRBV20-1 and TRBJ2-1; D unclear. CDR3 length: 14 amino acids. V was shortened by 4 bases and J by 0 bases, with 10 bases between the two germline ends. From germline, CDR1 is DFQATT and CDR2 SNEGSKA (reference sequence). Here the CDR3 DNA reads TGCAGTGCTACCCACTACTTCTCCTACAATGAGCAGTTCTTC. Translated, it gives CSATHYFSYNEQFF.

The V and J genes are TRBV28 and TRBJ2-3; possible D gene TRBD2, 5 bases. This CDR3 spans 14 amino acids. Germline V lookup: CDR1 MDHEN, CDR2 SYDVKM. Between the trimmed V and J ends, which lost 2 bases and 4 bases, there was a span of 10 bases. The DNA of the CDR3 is TGTGCCAGCAGTTTAGAACTAGTTGCAGATACGCAGTATTTT. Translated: CASSLELVADTQYF.

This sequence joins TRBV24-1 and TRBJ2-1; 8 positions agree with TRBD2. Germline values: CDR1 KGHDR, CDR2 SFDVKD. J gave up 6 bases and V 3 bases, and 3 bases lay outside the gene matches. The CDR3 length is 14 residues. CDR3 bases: TGTGCCACCAGTGATCCCCTAGCGGGCAATGAGCAGTTCTTC. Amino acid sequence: CATSDPLAGNEQFF.

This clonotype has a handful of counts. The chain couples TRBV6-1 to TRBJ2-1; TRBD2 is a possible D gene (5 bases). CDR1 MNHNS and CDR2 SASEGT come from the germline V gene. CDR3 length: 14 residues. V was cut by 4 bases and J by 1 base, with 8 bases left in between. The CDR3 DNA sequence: TGTGCCAGCAGTGGGAGCGGTTCCTACAATGAGCAGTTCTTC. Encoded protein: CASSGSGSYNEQFF.

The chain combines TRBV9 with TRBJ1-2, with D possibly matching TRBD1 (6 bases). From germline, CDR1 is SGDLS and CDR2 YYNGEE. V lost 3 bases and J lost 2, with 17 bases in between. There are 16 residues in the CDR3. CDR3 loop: CASSASLDSPNYGYTF. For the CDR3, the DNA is TGTGCCAGCAGCGCGTCCCTGGACAGCCCAAACTATGGCTACACCTTC.

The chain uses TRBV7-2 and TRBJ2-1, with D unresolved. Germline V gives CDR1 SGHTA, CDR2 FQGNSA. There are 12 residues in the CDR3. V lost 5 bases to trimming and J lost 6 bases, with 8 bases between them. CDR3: CASSIGVNEQFF. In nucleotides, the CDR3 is TGTGCCAGCAGCATTGGGGTCAATGAGCAGTTCTTC.

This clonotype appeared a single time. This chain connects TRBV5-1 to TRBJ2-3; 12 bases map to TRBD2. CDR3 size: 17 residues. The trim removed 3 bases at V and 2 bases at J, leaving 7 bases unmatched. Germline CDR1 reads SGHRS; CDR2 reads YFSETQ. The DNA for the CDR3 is TGCGCCAGCAGCTCCGATGGACTAGCGGGGACCACAGATACGCAGTATTTT. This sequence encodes CASSSDGLAGTTDTQYF.

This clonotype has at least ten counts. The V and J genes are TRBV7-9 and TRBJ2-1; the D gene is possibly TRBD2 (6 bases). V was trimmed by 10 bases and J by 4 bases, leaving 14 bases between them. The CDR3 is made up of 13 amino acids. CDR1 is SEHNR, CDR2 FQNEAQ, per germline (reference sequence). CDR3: CAMTSRTYNEQFF. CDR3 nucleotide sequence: TGTGCCATGACTAGTCGAACGTACAATGAGCAGTTCTTC. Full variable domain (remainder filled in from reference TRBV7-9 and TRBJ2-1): DTGVSQNPRHKITKRGQNVTFRCDPISEHNRLYWYRQTLGQGPEFLTYFQNEAQLEKSRLLSDRFSAERPKGSFSTLEIQRTEQGDSAMYLCAMTSRTYNEQFFGPGTRLTVL.

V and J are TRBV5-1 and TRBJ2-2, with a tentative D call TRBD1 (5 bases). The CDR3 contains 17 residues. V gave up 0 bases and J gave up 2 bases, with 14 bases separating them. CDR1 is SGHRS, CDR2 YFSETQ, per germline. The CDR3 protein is CASSLVLGQGNTGELFF. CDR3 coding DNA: TGCGCCAGCAGCTTGGTGTTGGGCCAGGGAAACACCGGGGAGCTGTTTTTT.